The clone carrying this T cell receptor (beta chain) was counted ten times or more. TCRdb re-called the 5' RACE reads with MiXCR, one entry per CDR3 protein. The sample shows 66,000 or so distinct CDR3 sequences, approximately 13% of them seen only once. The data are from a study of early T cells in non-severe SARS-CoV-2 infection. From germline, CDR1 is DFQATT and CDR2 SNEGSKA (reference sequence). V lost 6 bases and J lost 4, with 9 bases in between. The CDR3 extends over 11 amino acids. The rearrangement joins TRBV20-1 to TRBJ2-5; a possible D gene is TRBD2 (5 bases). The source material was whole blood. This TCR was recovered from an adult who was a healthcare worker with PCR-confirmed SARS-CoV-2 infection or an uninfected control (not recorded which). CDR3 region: CSASEGETQYF. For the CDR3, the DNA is TGCAGTGCCAGCGAGGGAGAGACCCAGTACTTC.